This TCR beta chain was documented in a study of blood T cell repertoires in COVID-19. Overall study context: Italy, Spain and the United States were the sources of the convalescent and acute COVID-19 samples. Sample material is recorded as cDNA or gDNA derived from T cells, B-cell-depleted T cells, or PBMCs.

In the study's own analysis: Amplified reference gene primers provided the basis for estimating nucleated cell counts. Generated by immunoSEQ multiplex PCR, the TCRdb table keeps only in-frame clones and is missing some. The DNA gave D and trimming, while V, J and clone size come from that table. The profile shows approximately 62,000 clones, over 80% of them singletons. CDR3 size: 13 residues. Germline-derived CDR1 and CDR2 are MDHEN and SYDVKM. V lost 7 bases and J lost 16; bases outside the gene matches: 16. The sequenced sample was peripheral blood. The TCR sequence derives from a man in his 60s with acute or convalescent COVID-19. This rearrangement joins TRBV28 to TRBJ2-1; 7 bases are shared with TRBD2. The CDR3 spells CASTSELREAAFF. CDR3 nucleotides: TGTGCCAGCACCTCGGAACTTCGGGAGGCGGCCTTCTTC.